This T cell receptor (beta chain) comes out of a study of CD8 T cells in ankylosing spondylitis. One entry per CDR3 protein, called by TCRdb with MiXCR from the 5' RACE reads. The table records some 800,000 distinct CDR3 sequences, 12% of them present only once. Study results and caveats: A motif in TCR beta, a set of under ten highly homologous variants, appeared characteristic of ankylosing spondylitis blood.

This clonotype occurred many times. Its cognate antigen is unknown. Specimen: blood, either unsorted or a sorted T cell fraction (not recorded which). This receptor was taken from a male donor with ankylosing spondylitis.

The CDR3, as DNA: TGCAGCGTTGAAGTGGTGGGAAAAGGGGGCCGCGTGAACACTGAAGCTTTCTTT. This encodes CSVEVVGKGGRVNTEAFF. The chain recombines TRBV29-1 with TRBJ1-1, with 7 nucleotides matching TRBD1. The trim removed 1 base at V and 0 bases at J, leaving 14 bases unmatched. The CDR3 is made up of 18 amino acids. Per the germline V gene, CDR1 is SQVTM and CDR2 is ANQGSEA.